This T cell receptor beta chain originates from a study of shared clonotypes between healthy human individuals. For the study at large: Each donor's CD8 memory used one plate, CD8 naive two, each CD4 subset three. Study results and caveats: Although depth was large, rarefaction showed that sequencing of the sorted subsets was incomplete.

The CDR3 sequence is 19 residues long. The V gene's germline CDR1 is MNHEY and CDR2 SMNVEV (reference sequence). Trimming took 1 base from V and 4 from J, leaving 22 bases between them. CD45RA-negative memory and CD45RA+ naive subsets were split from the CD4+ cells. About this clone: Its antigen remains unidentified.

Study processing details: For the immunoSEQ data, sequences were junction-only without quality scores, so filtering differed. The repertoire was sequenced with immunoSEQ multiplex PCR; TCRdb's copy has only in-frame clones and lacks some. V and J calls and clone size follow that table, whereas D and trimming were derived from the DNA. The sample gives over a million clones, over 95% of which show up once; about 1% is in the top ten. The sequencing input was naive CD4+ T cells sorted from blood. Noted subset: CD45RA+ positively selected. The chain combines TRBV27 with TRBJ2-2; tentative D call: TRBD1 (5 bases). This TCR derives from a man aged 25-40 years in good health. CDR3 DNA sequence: TGTGCCAGCAGTTTATTAGGACCCACAGGAACCGCGACCACCGGGGAGCTGTTTTTT. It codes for CASSLLGPTGTATTGELFF.